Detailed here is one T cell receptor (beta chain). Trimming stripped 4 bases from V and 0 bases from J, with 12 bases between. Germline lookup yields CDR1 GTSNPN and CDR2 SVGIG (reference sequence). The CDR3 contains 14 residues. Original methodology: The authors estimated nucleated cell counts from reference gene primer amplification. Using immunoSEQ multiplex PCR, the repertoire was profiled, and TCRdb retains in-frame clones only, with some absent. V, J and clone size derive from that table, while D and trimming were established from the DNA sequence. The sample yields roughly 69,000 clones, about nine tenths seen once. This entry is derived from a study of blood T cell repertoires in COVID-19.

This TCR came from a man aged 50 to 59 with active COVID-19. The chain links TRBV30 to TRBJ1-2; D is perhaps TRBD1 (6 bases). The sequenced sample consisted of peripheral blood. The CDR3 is CAWKTGVTNYGYTF. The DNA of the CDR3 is TGTGCCTGGAAGACAGGCGTCACTAACTATGGCTACACCTTC.